Listed below are T cell receptor beta chains from one sample, sequenced in a study of blood T cell repertoires in COVID-19. Assay: immunoSEQ multiplex PCR; the TCRdb copy retains only in-frame clones and omits some. The table has 200,000 to 250,000 clones, 88% seen once. Sequenced input: peripheral blood. The receptors come from a woman aged 55-70 years with acute or convalescent COVID-19. Each CDR3 is given with its conserved first and last residue. A D gene is named only where the DNA matches it firmly. Some rows mark clone size as missing; the rest say once, few, many or name a class of expanded clone.

d_call j_call v_call clone_size cdr3_aa cdr3_nt
- TRBJ1-1 TRBV29-1 - CSVSQGNTEAFF TGCAGCGTTTCTCAGGGGAACACTGAAGCTTTCTTT
TRBD2 TRBJ2-7 TRBV2 - CASSGTRSNYEQYF TGTGCCAGCAGTGGGACTAGATCGAATTACGAGCAGTACTTC
- TRBJ1-2 TRBV13 - CASSFGLRQNYGYTF TGTGCCAGCAGCTTTGGCCTCCGACAGAACTATGGCTACACCTTC
- TRBJ2-7 TRBV13 - CASSLGYSTYEQYF TGTGCCAGCAGCTTAGGGTACAGTACCTACGAGCAGTACTTC
- TRBJ1-2 TRBV30 once CAWGNRDGYTF TGTGCCTGGGGGAACAGGGACGGCTACACCTTC
- TRBJ2-7 TRBV30 - CAWRRMSEQYF TGTGCCTGGAGGAGAATGTCCGAGCAGTACTTC
TRBD2 TRBJ2-1 TRBV14 - CASSQVGRFYNEQFF TGTGCCAGCAGCCAAGTCGGGAGGTTCTACAATGAGCAGTTCTTC
TRBD2 TRBJ2-3 TRBV6-6 - CASSSGGGTDTQYF TGTGCCAGCAGTTCGGGGGGGGGCACAGATACGCAGTATTTT
TRBD1 TRBJ2-7 TRBV14 - CASSLRTGGPYEQYF TGTGCCAGCAGCCTCCGGACAGGGGGACCCTACGAGCAGTACTTC
TRBD1 TRBJ1-5 TRBV5-6 - CASSRWDRGGSNQPQHF TGTGCCAGCAGCCGGTGGGACAGGGGTGGAAGCAATCAGCCCCAGCATTTT
TRBD1 TRBJ1-1 TRBV6-5 - CASSYPGQIGTEAFF TGTGCCAGCAGTTACCCGGGACAGATTGGCACTGAAGCTTTCTTT
TRBD1 TRBJ1-3 TRBV18 - CASSLGGQPLSGNTIYF TGTGCCAGCTCGCTCGGGGGACAGCCACTCTCTGGAAACACCATATATTTT
- TRBJ2-2 TRBV7-7 - CASSLFQGPTGELFF TGTGCTAGCAGCTTATTCCAGGGTCCCACCGGGGAGCTGTTTTTT
- TRBJ2-1 TRBV27 few CASSFYQGGEQFF TGTGCCAGCAGTTTTTATCAGGGAGGTGAGCAGTTCTTC
- TRBJ1-2 TRBV11-2 - CASSAPGVRNRYTF TGTGCCAGCAGCGCCCCCGGGGTTCGAAATCGCTACACCTTC
- TRBJ2-7 TRBV19 once CASSIDRGKYEQYF TGTGCCAGTAGTATAGACCGGGGGAAATACGAGCAGTACTTC
- TRBJ2-5 TRBV3-1/TRBV3-2 once CASSQDGSPQETQYF TGTGCCAGCAGCCAAGACGGGAGTCCCCAAGAGACCCAGTACTTC
- TRBJ2-5 TRBV5-1 - CASSLGTQGEETQYF TGCGCCAGCAGCTTGGGTACCCAGGGCGAAGAGACCCAGTACTTC
- TRBJ1-6 TRBV5-4 - CASSWDTNTNSPLHF TGTGCCAGCAGCTGGGACACTAACACCAATTCACCCCTCCACTTT
- TRBJ1-1 TRBV18 few CASSQTGGNTEAFF TGTGCCAGCTCGCAGACAGGAGGGAACACTGAAGCTTTCTTT
TRBD1 TRBJ2-1 TRBV5-4 - CASSSGTGALHEQFF TGTGCCAGCAGCTCCGGGACAGGGGCCCTCCATGAGCAGTTCTTC
- TRBJ2-1 TRBV7-6 once CASGKAGLNEQFF TGTGCCAGCGGAAAGGCGGGGCTTAATGAGCAGTTCTTC
- TRBJ2-1 TRBV6-6 - CASSYGGFGYNEQFF TGTGCCAGCAGTTACGGGGGCTTCGGTTACAATGAGCAGTTCTTC
TRBD1 TRBJ1-2 TRBV10-3 - CAIPRTGAYGYTF TGTGCCATCCCGCGGACAGGGGCATATGGCTACACCTTC
- TRBJ2-7 TRBV6-6 - CASSYSEYEQYF TGTGCCAGCAGTTACTCAGAGTACGAGCAGTACTTC
TRBD1 TRBJ2-1 TRBV14 - CASSRAYRDRGLGEQFF TGTGCCAGCAGCCGTGCATACCGGGACAGGGGGCTCGGTGAGCAGTTCTTC
- TRBJ2-5 TRBV10-1 - CASSDRSSGKETQYF TGCGCCAGCAGTGATCGGAGTTCAGGGAAAGAGACCCAGTACTTC
TRBD2 TRBJ2-2 TRBV9 - CASSVGPLAGGANTGELFF TGTGCCAGCAGCGTAGGTCCTTTAGCGGGAGGGGCGAACACCGGGGAGCTGTTTTTT
- TRBJ1-2 TRBV10-3 - CAIMARVLYGYTF TGTGCCATCATGGCCAGGGTGCTCTATGGCTACACCTTC
TRBD1 TRBJ2-6 TRBV2 - CASSGGTGLSGANVLTF TGTGCCAGCAGTGGGGGGACAGGGCTCTCTGGGGCCAACGTCCTGACTTTC
- TRBJ2-1 TRBV10-3 - CAISGRRDLLNEQFF TGTGCCATCAGTGGAAGGCGGGACTTGTTAAATGAGCAGTTCTTC
- TRBJ1-5 TRBV24-1 - CATSEGGLGNQPQHF TGTGCCACCAGTGAGGGGGGGCTAGGCAATCAGCCCCAGCATTTT
TRBD1 TRBJ1-1 TRBV19 - CASSILGGDRANTEAFF TGTGCCAGTAGTATACTCGGTGGGGACAGGGCAAACACTGAAGCTTTCTTT
TRBD1 TRBJ1-2 TRBV7-6 - CASSLSAGQGVDYGYTF TGTGCCAGCAGCTTAAGTGCCGGGCAGGGGGTTGACTATGGCTACACCTTC
- TRBJ2-7 TRBV14 - CASSQYSYEQYF TGTGCCAGCAGCCAGTATAGTTACGAGCAGTACTTC
- TRBJ1-6 TRBV4-2 - CASSQVPQGTGSPLHF TGTGCCAGCAGCCAAGTCCCACAGGGCACAGGGTCACCCCTCCACTTT
TRBD2 TRBJ2-3 TRBV27 - CASRGLARWDTQYF TGTGCCAGCCGGGGACTAGCGCGATGGGATACGCAGTATTTT
- TRBJ2-5 TRBV6-5 - CASTDTGNQETQYF TGTGCCAGCACCGATACAGGGAACCAAGAGACCCAGTACTTC
- TRBJ2-2 TRBV19 - CASSITPANTGELFF TGTGCCAGTAGTATCACCCCGGCGAACACCGGGGAGCTGTTTTTT
- TRBJ2-3 TRBV28 - CASMPPGLRTDTQYF TGTGCCAGCATGCCCCCGGGACTTCGCACAGATACGCAGTATTTT
- TRBJ2-7 TRBV6-5 - CASSQMHTGIYEQYF TGTGCCAGCAGTCAAATGCACACAGGGATCTACGAGCAGTACTTC
TRBD1 TRBJ1-5 TRBV28 - CASLAGQGGQPQHF TGTGCCAGCCTTGCGGGACAGGGAGGACAGCCCCAGCATTTT
- TRBJ2-2 TRBV5-6 - CASSLRLTNTGELFF TGTGCCAGCAGCTTGCGACTAACGAACACCGGGGAGCTGTTTTTT
TRBD1 TRBJ1-4 TRBV5-6 - CASSAGTGSSTNEKLFF TGTGCCAGCAGCGCCGGGACAGGGAGTTCGACTAATGAAAAACTGTTTTTT
TRBD2 TRBJ2-1 TRBV5-1 - CASRVAGQANEQFF TGCGCCAGCAGGGTAGCGGGACAAGCCAATGAGCAGTTCTTC
- TRBJ2-7 TRBV29-1 - CSVEGHAGEQYF TGCAGCGTTGAAGGGCATGCTGGCGAGCAGTACTTC
TRBD1 TRBJ1-4 TRBV4-2 - CASSQGDRDNEKLFF TGTGCCAGCAGCCAAGGGGACAGAGACAATGAAAAACTGTTTTTT
TRBD1 TRBJ1-1 TRBV7-9 - CASSRTGVSEAFF TGTGCCAGCAGTAGGACAGGGGTTTCTGAAGCTTTCTTT
TRBD2 TRBJ2-3 TRBV29-1 once CSVEGNIAGGTDTQYF TGCAGCGTTGAAGGAAACATAGCGGGAGGCACAGATACGCAGTATTTT
- TRBJ1-2 TRBV7-8 - CASSLRAGDSYGYTF TGTGCCAGCAGCTTAAGGGCAGGGGATAGCTATGGCTACACCTTC
- TRBJ1-5 TRBV19 - CASSIRTNQPQHF TGTGCCAGTAGTATAAGGACAAATCAGCCCCAGCATTTT
TRBD1 TRBJ1-1 TRBV25-1 few CASSDWTGMNTEAFF TGTGCCAGCAGTGACTGGACAGGAATGAACACTGAAGCTTTCTTT
TRBD2 TRBJ2-7 TRBV10-1 - CASSGGLAGTYEQYF TGCGCCAGCAGCGGTGGACTAGCGGGGACCTACGAGCAGTACTTC
TRBD1 TRBJ2-1 TRBV18 - CASSPGTGNEQFF TGTGCCAGCTCACCAGGGACAGGGAATGAGCAGTTCTTC
- TRBJ1-1 TRBV4-1 - CASSLSEDGLGTEAFF TGCGCCAGCAGCCTATCAGAGGACGGACTAGGCACTGAAGCTTTCTTT